Below, 16 T cell receptor beta chains from the same sample are listed, as sequenced in a study of vaccination and CD4 T cells after COVID-19. Antigens of these TCRs are unknown. Cultured CD4+ T cells had their DNA profiled by the Oncomine TCR Beta short-read assay. TCRdb used MiXCR to reprocess the PCR reads, holding one entry per CDR3 protein. The sample has 6,500 to 9,000 distinct CDR3 sequences; about half are singletons. The treatment here: roughly 10-day PBMC culture with coronavirus spike peptide pools or control peptides (ViraFEST assay). CD4+ T-cell collection from the unexposed donor predated the COVID-19 pandemic (2011-2018). Sequences were obtained from CD4+ T cells from blood, cultured in vitro. The receptors shown here come from a human donor in good health.

The chain joins TRBV28 to TRBJ1-1; D is undetermined. The CDR3 extends over 11 amino acids. CDR1 and CDR2 from the germline V gene are MDHEN and SYDVKM. V was trimmed by 6 bases and J by 12 bases, leaving 14 bases between them. The CDR3: CASRRGPWPFF. The DNA of the CDR3 is TGTGCCAGCAGACGCGGACCCTGGCCTTTCTTT.

V is TRBV5-1 and J is TRBJ1-1; D call uncertain. With 0 bases removed from V and 7 bases from J, the gap between germline ends came to 16 bases. Per the germline V gene, CDR1 is SGHRS and CDR2 is YFSETQ. CDR3 length equals 15 residues. CDR3 in amino acids: CASSLAESWRDEAFF. DNA of the CDR3: TGCGCCAGCAGCTTGGCTGAGTCTTGGCGGGATGAAGCTTTCTTT.

This clonotype occurred a few times. The chain combines TRBV6-1 with TRBJ1-5; TRBD1 matches at 8 bases. The CDR3 has 12 amino acids. V was clipped by 9 bases and J by 9 bases; unmatched bases: 7. The germline CDR1 and CDR2 sequences are MNHNS and SASEGT. Here the CDR3 DNA reads TGTGCCAGTAGACAGGGGATGGGGCCCCAGCATTTT. Translated, it gives CASRQGMGPQHF.

This clonotype was observed a few times. The gene calls are TRBV19 and TRBJ2-1; D is unresolved. This CDR3 has 15 amino acids. V was cut by 4 bases and J by 3 bases, with 13 bases left in between. From germline, CDR1 is LNHDA and CDR2 SQIVND (reference sequence). The CDR3 loop reads CASSKPTSLYNEQFF. As DNA, the CDR3 is TGTGCCAGTAGTAAGCCTACCTCCCTCTACAATGAGCAGTTCTTC.

This chain joins TRBV4-1 and TRBJ1-5; no clear D gene. The CDR3 is made up of 14 amino acids. V was pared by 0 bases and J by 4 bases, with 7 bases between. The germline V gene has CDR1 MGHRA and CDR2 YSYEKL. CDR3 region: CASSQDDGNQPQHF. Written as DNA, the CDR3 is TGCGCCAGCAGCCAAGATGACGGAAATCAGCCCCAGCATTTT.

This chain connects TRBV6-5 to TRBJ1-6; TRBD1 agrees at 11 bases. The germline V gene has CDR1 MNHEY and CDR2 SVGAGI. The ends lost 4 bases at V and 10 bases at J; junction bases unmatched: 6. The CDR3 has 15 residues. The CDR3 DNA sequence: TGTGCCAGCAGTTTCCGGGACAGGGGGGACTCACCCCTCCACTTT. Translated: CASSFRDRGDSPLHF.

This clonotype was found once. V usage is TRBV7-6 and J usage is TRBJ2-7; D remains unclear. Between the trimmed V and J ends, which lost 2 bases and 2 bases, there was a span of 7 bases. The germline V gene has CDR1 SGHVS and CDR2 FNYEAQ. The CDR3 loop spans 13 amino acids. CDR3 in amino acids: CASSLLGTYEQYF. The CDR3 DNA sequence: TGTGCCAGCAGCTTACTTGGGACCTACGAGCAGTACTTC. The whole variable domain, remainder taken from reference TRBV7-6 and TRBJ2-7, is GAGVSQSPRYKVTKRGQDVALRCDPISGHVSLYWYRQALGQGPEFLTYFNYEAQQDKSGLPNDRFSAERPEGSISTLTIQRTEQRDSAMYRCASSLLGTYEQYFGPGTRLTVT.

The chain is built from TRBV5-1 and TRBJ1-6; D not certain. CDR3 length equals 14 residues. Germline V gives CDR1 SGHRS, CDR2 YFSETQ. With 4 bases removed from V and 9 bases from J, the gap between germline ends came to 14 bases. This CDR3 is CASSLPDRGSPLHF. CDR3 nucleotides: TGCGCCAGCAGCCTTCCTGACCGGGGTTCACCCCTCCACTTT.

The chain joins TRBV6-1 to TRBJ2-7; TRBD1 matches at 7 bases. The CDR3 is made up of 16 amino acids. Germline V CDR1 and CDR2: MNHNS, SASEGT. V dropped 6 bases and J dropped 0; count of bases not matched to a gene: 11. The CDR3 is CASRPALTGASYEQYF. The DNA of the CDR3 is TGTGCCAGCAGACCGGCCCTAACAGGGGCCTCCTACGAGCAGTACTTC.

This clonotype was recorded a few times. This chain uses TRBV20-1 with TRBJ2-5; maybe TRBD1 (6 bases). The germline V gene encodes CDR1 DFQATT and CDR2 SNEGSKA (reference sequence). The CDR3 is made up of 16 amino acids. V gave up 5 bases and J gave up 1 base, with 20 bases separating them. The CDR3 is CSAPPGGGVVQETQYF. The CDR3 region has the DNA TGCAGTGCTCCCCCGGGTGGGGGCGTGGTCCAAGAGACCCAGTACTTC.

The chain carries TRBV5-4 and TRBJ1-1; no definite D call. V dropped 0 bases and J dropped 2 bases, with 11 bases sitting between them. The CDR3 length is 15 residues. Germline values: CDR1 SGHNT, CDR2 YYREEE (reference sequence). The CDR3 protein is CASSLALGKNTEAFF. CDR3 bases: TGTGCCAGCAGCTTGGCCCTGGGGAAAAACACTGAAGCTTTCTTT.

This CDR3 is CASSQERGASANYGYTF. CDR3 coding DNA: TGTGCCAGCAGCCAAGAGCGGGGGGCCTCAGCTAACTATGGCTACACCTTC. The chain uses TRBV14 and TRBJ1-2; D possibly corresponds to TRBD1 (6 bases). The CDR3 sequence is 17 residues long. Germline loops: CDR1 SGHDN, CDR2 FVKESK. Trimming took off 0 bases at V and 0 bases at J, with 14 bases between the two ends.

The V gene is TRBV10-1, the J gene TRBJ1-3; no definite D call. The CDR3 runs 11 residues. V dropped 6 bases and J dropped 1 base, with 1 base sitting between them. Per the germline V gene, CDR1 is WNHNN and CDR2 is SYGVQD (reference sequence). CDR3 sequence reads: CASRSGNTIYF. The CDR3 coding sequence is TGCGCCAGCAGATCTGGAAACACCATATATTTT.

This clonotype was picked up one time. The CDR3 DNA sequence: TGTGCCAGCAGTTTCGCCTTGGGGGGTCAGCCCCAGCATTTT. It is translated as CASSFALGGQPQHF. V usage is TRBV12-3 or TRBV12-4 and J usage is TRBJ1-5; the D gene is possibly TRBD1 (5 bases). This CDR3 contains 14 residues. Trimming left V 3 bases short and J 6 bases short, with 12 bases between.

The rearrangement links TRBV24-1 to TRBJ2-1; possible D gene TRBD1, 5 bases. CDR3 length equals 15 residues. V dropped 1 base and J dropped 8 bases, with 14 bases sitting between them. CDR1 and CDR2 from the germline V gene are KGHDR and SFDVKD. CDR3 sequence (DNA): TGTGCCACCAGTGATTTTGGTCAGGGCCCCGATGAGCAGTTCTTC. As protein: CATSDFGQGPDEQFF.

The chain combines TRBV20-1 with TRBJ2-1; the D gene is possibly TRBD2 (6 bases). With 6 bases removed from V and 6 bases from J, the gap between germline ends came to 18 bases. Germline V CDR1 and CDR2: DFQATT, SNEGSKA (reference sequence). This CDR3 has 14 amino acids. The CDR3, as DNA: TGCAGTGCGCCAAGACTAGAGAAGGGCAATGAGCAGTTCTTC. This sequence encodes CSAPRLEKGNEQFF.